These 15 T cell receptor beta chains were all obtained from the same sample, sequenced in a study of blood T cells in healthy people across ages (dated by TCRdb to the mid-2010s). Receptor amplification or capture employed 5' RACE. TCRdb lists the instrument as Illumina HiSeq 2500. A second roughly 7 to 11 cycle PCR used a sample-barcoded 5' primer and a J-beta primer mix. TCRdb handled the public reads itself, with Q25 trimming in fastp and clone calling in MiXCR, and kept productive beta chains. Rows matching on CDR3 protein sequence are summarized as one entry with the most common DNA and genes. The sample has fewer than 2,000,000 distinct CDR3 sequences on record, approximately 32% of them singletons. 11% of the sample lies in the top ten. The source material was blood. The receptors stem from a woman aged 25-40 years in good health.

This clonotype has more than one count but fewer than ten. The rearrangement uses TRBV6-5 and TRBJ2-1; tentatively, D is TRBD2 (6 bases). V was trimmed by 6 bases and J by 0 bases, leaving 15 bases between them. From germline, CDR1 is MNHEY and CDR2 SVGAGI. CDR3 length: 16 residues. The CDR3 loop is CASRNGGPSSYNEQFF. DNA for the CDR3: TGTGCCAGCAGGAACGGAGGGCCAAGCTCCTACAATGAGCAGTTCTTC.

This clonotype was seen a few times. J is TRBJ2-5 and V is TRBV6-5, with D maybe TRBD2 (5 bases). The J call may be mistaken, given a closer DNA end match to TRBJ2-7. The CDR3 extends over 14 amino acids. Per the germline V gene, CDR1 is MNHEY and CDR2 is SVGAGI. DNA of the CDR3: TGTGCCAGCAGTTACTCGACTACCCCCAGCGAGCAGTACTTC. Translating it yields CASSYSTTPSEQYF.

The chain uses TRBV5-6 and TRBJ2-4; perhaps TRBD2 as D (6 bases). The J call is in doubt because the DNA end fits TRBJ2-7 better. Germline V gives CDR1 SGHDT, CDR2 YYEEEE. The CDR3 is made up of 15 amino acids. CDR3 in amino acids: CASSPGVAVGYEQYF. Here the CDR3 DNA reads TGTGCCAGCAGCCCCGGGGTAGCGGTCGGATACGAGCAGTACTTC.

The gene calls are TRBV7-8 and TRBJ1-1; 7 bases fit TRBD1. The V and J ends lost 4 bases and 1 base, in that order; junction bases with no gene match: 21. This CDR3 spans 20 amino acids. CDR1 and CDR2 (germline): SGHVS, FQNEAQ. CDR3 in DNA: TGTGCCAGCAGCTCCCTGGTTGGACAGGTGAGCTTTGGAGGGAACACTGAAGCTTTCTTT. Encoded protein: CASSSLVGQVSFGGNTEAFF.

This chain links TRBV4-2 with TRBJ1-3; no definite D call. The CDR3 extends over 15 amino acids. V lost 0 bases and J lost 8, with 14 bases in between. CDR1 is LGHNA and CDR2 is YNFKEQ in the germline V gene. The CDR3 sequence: CASSQDRFSRDTIYF. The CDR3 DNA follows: TGTGCCAGCAGCCAAGATCGGTTTTCACGAGACACCATATATTTT.

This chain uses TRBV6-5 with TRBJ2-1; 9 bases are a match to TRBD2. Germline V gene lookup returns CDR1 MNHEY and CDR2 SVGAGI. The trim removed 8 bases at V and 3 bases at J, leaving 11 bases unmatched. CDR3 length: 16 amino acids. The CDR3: CASVASGNPHYNEQFF. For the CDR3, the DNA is TGTGCCAGCGTCGCTAGCGGGAACCCCCACTACAATGAGCAGTTCTTC.

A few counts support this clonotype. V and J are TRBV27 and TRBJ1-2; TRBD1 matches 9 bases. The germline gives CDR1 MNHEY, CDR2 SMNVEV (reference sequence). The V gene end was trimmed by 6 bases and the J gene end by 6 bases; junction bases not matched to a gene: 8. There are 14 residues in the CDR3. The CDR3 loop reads CASRLAGQGNGYTF. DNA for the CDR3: TGTGCCAGCAGGTTAGCGGGACAGGGCAATGGCTACACCTTC.

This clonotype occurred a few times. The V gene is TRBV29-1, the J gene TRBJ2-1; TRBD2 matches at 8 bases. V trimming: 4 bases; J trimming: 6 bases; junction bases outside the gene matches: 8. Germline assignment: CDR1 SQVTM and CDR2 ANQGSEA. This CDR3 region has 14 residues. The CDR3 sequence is CSVAAGGPFNEQFF. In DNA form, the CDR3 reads TGCAGCGTTGCGGCGGGGGGTCCCTTCAATGAGCAGTTCTTC.

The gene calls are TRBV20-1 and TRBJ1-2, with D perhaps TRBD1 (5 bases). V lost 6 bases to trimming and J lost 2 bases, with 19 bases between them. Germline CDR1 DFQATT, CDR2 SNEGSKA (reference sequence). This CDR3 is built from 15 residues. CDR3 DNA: TGCAGTGCCAACCCTATTCGACAGCTAAACTATGGCTACACCTTC. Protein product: CSANPIRQLNYGYTF.

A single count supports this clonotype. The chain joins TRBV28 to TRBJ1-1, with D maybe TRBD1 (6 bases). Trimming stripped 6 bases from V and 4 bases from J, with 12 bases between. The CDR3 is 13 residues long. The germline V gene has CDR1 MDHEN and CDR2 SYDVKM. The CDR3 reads CASRPQGITEAFF. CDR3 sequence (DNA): TGTGCCAGCAGACCACAGGGTATCACTGAAGCTTTCTTT. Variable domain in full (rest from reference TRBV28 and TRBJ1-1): DVKVTQSSRYLVKRTGEKVFLECVQDMDHENMFWYRQDPGLGLRLIYFSYDVKMKEKGDIPEGYSVSREKKERFSLILESASTNQTSMYLCASRPQGITEAFFGQGTRLTVV.

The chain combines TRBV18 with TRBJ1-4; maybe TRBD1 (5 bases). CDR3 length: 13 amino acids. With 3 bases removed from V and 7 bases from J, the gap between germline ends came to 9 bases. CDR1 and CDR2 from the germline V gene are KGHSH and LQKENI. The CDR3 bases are TGTGCCAGCTCACCCCTCCAGGGTGAAAAACTGTTTTTT. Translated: CASSPLQGEKLFF.

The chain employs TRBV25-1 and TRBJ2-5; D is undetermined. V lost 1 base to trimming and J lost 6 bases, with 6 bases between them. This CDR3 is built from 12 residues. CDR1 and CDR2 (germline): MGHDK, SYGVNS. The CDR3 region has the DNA TGTGCCAGCAGTGAATCTTTGAAGACCCAGTACTTC. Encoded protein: CASSESLKTQYF.

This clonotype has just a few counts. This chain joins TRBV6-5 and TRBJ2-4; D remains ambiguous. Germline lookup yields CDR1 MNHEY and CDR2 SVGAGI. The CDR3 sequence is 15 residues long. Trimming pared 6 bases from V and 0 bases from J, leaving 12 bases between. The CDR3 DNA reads TGTGCCAGCAGCCTGACAACACTAGCCAAAAACATTCAGTACTTC. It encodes CASSLTTLAKNIQYF.

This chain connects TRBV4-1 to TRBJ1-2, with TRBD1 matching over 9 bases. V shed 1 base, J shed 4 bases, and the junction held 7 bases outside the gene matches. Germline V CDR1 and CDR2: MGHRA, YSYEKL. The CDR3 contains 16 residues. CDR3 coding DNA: TGCGCCAGCAGCCAAGCCGGGACAGGGCTTACCTATGGCTACACCTTC. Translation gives CASSQAGTGLTYGYTF.

DNA for the CDR3: TGTGCCAGCAGCGGGGCCTCTAGCGGCAATGAGCAGTTCTTC. Translation: CASSGASSGNEQFF. This chain uses TRBV9 with TRBJ2-1; 7 positions match TRBD2. Germline trimming cut 3 bases from V and 6 bases from J; bases unmatched to any gene: 6. The CDR3 has 14 amino acids. CDR1 is SGDLS and CDR2 is YYNGEE in the germline V gene.